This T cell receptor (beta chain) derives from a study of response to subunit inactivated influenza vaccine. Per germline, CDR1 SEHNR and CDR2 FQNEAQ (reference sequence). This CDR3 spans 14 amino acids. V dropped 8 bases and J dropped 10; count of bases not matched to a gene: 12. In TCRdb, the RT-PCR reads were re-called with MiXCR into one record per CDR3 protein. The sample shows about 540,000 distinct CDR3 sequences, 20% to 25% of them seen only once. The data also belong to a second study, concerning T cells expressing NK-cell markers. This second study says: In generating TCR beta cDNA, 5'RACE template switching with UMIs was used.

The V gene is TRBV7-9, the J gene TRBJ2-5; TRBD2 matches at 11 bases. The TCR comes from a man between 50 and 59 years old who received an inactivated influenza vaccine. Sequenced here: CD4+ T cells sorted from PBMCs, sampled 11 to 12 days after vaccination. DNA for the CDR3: TGTGCCAGCGAACGAACGGGGCTAGCGGGAGGCCAGTACTTC. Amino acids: CASERTGLAGGQYF. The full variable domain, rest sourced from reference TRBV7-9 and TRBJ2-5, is DTGVSQNPRHKITKRGQNVTFRCDPISEHNRLYWYRQTLGQGPEFLTYFQNEAQLEKSRLLSDRFSAERPKGSFSTLEIQRTEQGDSAMYLCASERTGLAGGQYFGPGTRLLVL.